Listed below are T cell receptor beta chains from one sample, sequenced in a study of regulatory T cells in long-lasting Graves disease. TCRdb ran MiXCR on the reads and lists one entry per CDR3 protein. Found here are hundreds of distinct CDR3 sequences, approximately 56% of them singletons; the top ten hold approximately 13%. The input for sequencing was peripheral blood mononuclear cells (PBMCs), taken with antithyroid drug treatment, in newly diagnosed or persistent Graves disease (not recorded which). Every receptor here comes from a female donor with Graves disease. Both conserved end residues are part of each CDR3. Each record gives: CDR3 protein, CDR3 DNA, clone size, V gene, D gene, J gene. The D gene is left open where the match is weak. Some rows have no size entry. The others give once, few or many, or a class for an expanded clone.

cdr3_aa: CSARVRGTYNEQFF
cdr3_nt: TGCAGTGCTAGAGTCAGAGGTACCTACAATGAGCAGTTCTTC
clone_size: -
v_call: TRBV20-1
d_call: -
j_call: TRBJ2-1

cdr3_aa: CASSWSGKGQETQYF
cdr3_nt: TGTGCCAGCAGTTGGAGCGGGAAAGGCCAAGAGACCCAGTACTTC
clone_size: few
v_call: TRBV5-5
d_call: TRBD2
j_call: TRBJ2-5

cdr3_aa: CASSPLNIQYF
cdr3_nt: TGTGCCAGCAGCCCTTTGAACATTCAGTACTTC
clone_size: -
v_call: TRBV7-9
d_call: -
j_call: TRBJ2-4

cdr3_aa: CASSLNVGLWDGYTF
cdr3_nt: TGTGCCAGCAGCTTAAACGTCGGGCTCTGGGATGGCTACACCTTC
clone_size: few
v_call: TRBV7-2
d_call: -
j_call: TRBJ1-2

cdr3_aa: CSGALGGNTEAFF
cdr3_nt: TGCAGCGGCGCCCTGGGGGGGAACACTGAAGCTTTCTTT
clone_size: -
v_call: TRBV29-1
d_call: -
j_call: TRBJ1-1

cdr3_aa: CASSKEQGAPAFF
cdr3_nt: TGTGCCAGCAGCAAAGAACAGGGGGCACCAGCTTTCTTT
clone_size: -
v_call: TRBV21-1
d_call: -
j_call: TRBJ1-1

cdr3_aa: CASSQGLAGNIQYF
cdr3_nt: TGTGCCAGCAGCCAGGGACTAGCGGGGAACATTCAGTACTTC
clone_size: -
v_call: TRBV4-2
d_call: TRBD2
j_call: TRBJ2-4

cdr3_aa: CSAPGQFGYTF
cdr3_nt: TGCAGTGCCCCGGGACAGTTTGGCTACACCTTC
clone_size: -
v_call: TRBV20-1
d_call: TRBD1
j_call: TRBJ1-2

cdr3_aa: CASSLGAGEGYGYTF
cdr3_nt: TGCGCCAGCAGCTTGGGCGCAGGGGAGGGCTATGGCTACACCTTC
clone_size: -
v_call: TRBV5-1
d_call: -
j_call: TRBJ1-2

cdr3_aa: CSARDYEQYF
cdr3_nt: TGCAGTGCTAGAGACTACGAGCAGTACTTC
clone_size: few
v_call: TRBV20-1
d_call: -
j_call: TRBJ2-7

cdr3_aa: CASSQEAPGFTEAFF
cdr3_nt: TGTGCCAGCAGCCAAGAAGCCCCCGGGTTCACTGAAGCTTTCTTT
clone_size: -
v_call: TRBV7-9
d_call: -
j_call: TRBJ1-1

cdr3_aa: CASSPFGFRNTEAFF
cdr3_nt: TGTGCCAGCAGCCCCTTCGGGTTTAGGAACACTGAAGCTTTCTTT
clone_size: -
v_call: TRBV7-2
d_call: -
j_call: TRBJ1-1

cdr3_aa: CASSSWSPQWQGDTQYF
cdr3_nt: TGTGCCAGCAGCTCGTGGTCCCCTCAATGGCAAGGCGATACGCAGTATTTT
clone_size: few
v_call: TRBV7-3
d_call: -
j_call: TRBJ2-3

cdr3_aa: CASSPLLGGGSYNEQFF
cdr3_nt: TGTGCCAGCAGCCCCTTGCTGGGGGGGGGTTCCTACAATGAGCAGTTCTTC
clone_size: -
v_call: TRBV28
d_call: TRBD2
j_call: TRBJ2-1

cdr3_aa: CASSTGTGGSYNEQFF
cdr3_nt: TGTGCCAGCAGTACCGGGACAGGGGGCTCCTACAATGAGCAGTTCTTC
clone_size: once
v_call: TRBV11-1
d_call: TRBD1
j_call: TRBJ2-1

cdr3_aa: CASSQGLAGYNEQFF
cdr3_nt: TGCGCCAGCAGCCAAGGGCTAGCGGGGTACAATGAGCAGTTCTTC
clone_size: -
v_call: TRBV4-3
d_call: TRBD2
j_call: TRBJ2-1

cdr3_aa: CASTPAVLGRFRDTQYF
cdr3_nt: TGTGCCAGCACCCCAGCAGTTCTGGGGAGGTTTCGAGATACGCAGTATTTT
clone_size: -
v_call: TRBV7-2
d_call: -
j_call: TRBJ2-3

cdr3_aa: CASSQDRRFEAFF
cdr3_nt: TGCGCCAGCAGCCAAGATCGGCGCTTTGAAGCTTTCTTT
clone_size: few
v_call: TRBV4-1
d_call: -
j_call: TRBJ1-1

cdr3_aa: CASRGGGVKQFF
cdr3_nt: TGTGCCAGCAGGGGAGGGGGCGTTAAGCAGTTCTTC
clone_size: -
v_call: TRBV11-2
d_call: -
j_call: TRBJ2-1

cdr3_aa: CSVVGQGGQPQHF
cdr3_nt: TGCAGCGTTGTCGGGCAGGGAGGTCAGCCCCAGCATTTT
clone_size: few
v_call: TRBV29-1
d_call: -
j_call: TRBJ1-5

cdr3_aa: CASSFPQGAGTDTQYF
cdr3_nt: TGTGCCAGCAGTTTCCCACAGGGGGCTGGGACAGATACGCAGTATTTT
clone_size: -
v_call: TRBV6-2/TRBV6-3
d_call: TRBD1
j_call: TRBJ2-3

cdr3_aa: CASSGTGVDQPQHF
cdr3_nt: TGTGCCAGTTCCGGGACAGGGGTGGATCAGCCCCAGCATTTT
clone_size: few
v_call: TRBV19
d_call: TRBD1
j_call: TRBJ1-5

cdr3_aa: CAISAGGGSYNEQFF
cdr3_nt: TGTGCCATCAGTGCAGGAGGGGGGTCCTACAATGAGCAGTTCTTC
clone_size: -
v_call: TRBV10-3
d_call: -
j_call: TRBJ2-1

cdr3_aa: CASGLARTGELFF
cdr3_nt: TGTGCGAGCGGTCTGGCGCGCACCGGGGAGCTGTTTTTT
clone_size: -
v_call: TRBV6-2/TRBV6-3
d_call: -
j_call: TRBJ2-2

cdr3_aa: CASSLQQGNEQFF
cdr3_nt: TGTGCCAGCAGCTTACAACAGGGGAATGAGCAGTTCTTC
clone_size: -
v_call: TRBV7-2
d_call: TRBD1
j_call: TRBJ2-1

cdr3_aa: CASSFGTGTEAFF
cdr3_nt: TGTGCCAGCAGCTTCGGGACAGGCACTGAAGCTTTCTTT
clone_size: -
v_call: TRBV5-4
d_call: TRBD1
j_call: TRBJ1-1

cdr3_aa: CASSLTDASYEQYF
cdr3_nt: TGTGCCAGCAGCCTGACAGACGCCTCCTACGAGCAGTACTTC
clone_size: -
v_call: TRBV11-2
d_call: -
j_call: TRBJ2-7